The text below deals with one T cell receptor (beta chain). Antigen: not known. The data are from a study of CD8 T cells in ankylosing spondylitis. TCR beta libraries were made by quantitative 5'-RACE with molecular barcodes. TCRdb re-derived calls from the 5' RACE reads in MiXCR, one entry per CDR3 protein. This repertoire shows some 150,000 distinct CDR3 sequences, around 45% found once; its top ten account for roughly 15%. Overall study findings and caveats: Disease-linked clones were CD8+ and relatively rare in peripheral blood. Disease-associated clones were reportedly significantly overrepresented in matched ankylosing spondylitis synovial fluid. Reports of some motif variants in reactive arthritis synovial fluid and blood predate this one.

Per germline, CDR1 SNHLY and CDR2 FYNNEI. J gave up 7 bases and V 0 bases, and 17 bases lay outside the gene matches. CDR3 size: 20 residues. The TCR sequence derives from a male donor with ankylosing spondylitis. Sequences were obtained from synovial fluid, either unsorted or a sorted T cell fraction (not recorded which). The chain carries TRBV2 and TRBJ2-1; 11 bases agree with TRBD2. The chain's CDR3 is CASSEAWTRNSGRALNEQFF. The CDR3 DNA reads as TGTGCCAGCAGTGAAGCCTGGACGAGGAATAGCGGGAGGGCCTTAAATGAGCAGTTCTTC.